This entry lists 13 T cell receptor beta chains sequenced from one sample in a study of cytomegalovirus exposure and HLA in healthy donors. This PCR relied on a set of 60 Vbeta primers and 13 Jbeta primers. Generated by immunoSEQ multiplex PCR, the TCRdb table keeps only in-frame clones and is missing some. The sample contains fewer than 130,000 clones, about 59% of which appear only once. The sequencing sample was made of PBMCs. These receptors all come from a man in his thirties or forties in good health and CMV-seropositive.

The chain couples TRBV29-1 to TRBJ2-5; 9 bases match TRBD1. TRBJ2-7 matches the DNA end more closely, so the J call is doubtful. Germline V CDR1 and CDR2: SQVTM, ANQGSEA. The CDR3 is made up of 13 amino acids. The CDR3 bases are TGCAGCGTCCAACAGGGGGCTGCCTACGAGCAGTACTTC. It codes for CSVQQGAAYEQYF.

This clone was detected only a few times. The chain employs TRBV19 and TRBJ1-2, with TRBD1 identical over 7 bases. The germline V gene has CDR1 LNHDA and CDR2 SQIVND (reference sequence). This CDR3 comprises 15 residues. V trimming: 9 bases; J trimming: 1 base; junction bases outside the gene matches: 11. CDR3 in amino acids: CASTPRGNLNYGYTF. The DNA of the CDR3 is TGTGCCAGCACTCCCAGGGGGAACCTTAACTATGGCTACACCTTC. Combining the CDR3 with reference TRBV19 and TRBJ1-2 gives the whole variable domain DGGITQSPKYLFRKEGQNVTLSCEQNLNHDAMYWYRQDPGQGLRLIYYSQIVNDFQKGDIAEGYSVSREKKESFPLTVTSAQKNPTAFYLCASTPRGNLNYGYTFGSGTRLTVV.

V and J are TRBV18 and TRBJ2-2; D gene unclear. Per the germline V gene, CDR1 is KGHSH and CDR2 is LQKENI. The CDR3 is 15 amino acids. V dropped 5 bases and J dropped 2 bases, with 12 bases sitting between them. DNA of the CDR3: TGTGCCAGCTCAAACTACGGCGGAAACACCGGGGAGCTGTTTTTT. Its protein is CASSNYGGNTGELFF.

The chain is built from TRBV5-1 and TRBJ2-3; D remains ambiguous. Deletions cut 5 bases from V and 3 bases from J, with 7 bases between. The CDR3 sequence is 12 residues long. Germline-derived CDR1 and CDR2 are SGHRS and YFSETQ. This chain's CDR3 is CASRTETDTQYF. The CDR3, as DNA: TGCGCCAGCAGAACGGAGACAGATACGCAGTATTTT.

This rearrangement joins TRBV2 to TRBJ1-1; 7 nucleotides align to TRBD1. The germline gives CDR1 SNHLY, CDR2 FYNNEI. The CDR3 has 14 residues. Trimming took 4 bases from V and 4 from J; bases not matched to a gene: 6. CDR3 sequence reads: CASSGTGVGTEAFF. CDR3 DNA: TGTGCCAGCAGTGGCACAGGGGTGGGCACTGAAGCTTTCTTT.

The CDR3 DNA reads TGTGCCAGCAGCTTGGGACAGGCCTCGGGAAGCTACACCTTC. Translated, it gives CASSLGQASGSYTF. The chain uses TRBV11-1 and TRBJ1-2, with 8 bases lining up with TRBD1. V lost 3 bases and J lost 9; bases outside the gene matches: 9. Germline V CDR1 and CDR2: SGHAT, FQDESV (reference sequence). This CDR3 comprises 14 residues.

The chain uses TRBV5-1 and TRBJ2-7, with 9 bases that match TRBD2. This CDR3 contains 16 residues. Looked up from germline, CDR1 is SGHRS and CDR2 is YFSETQ. V shed 4 bases, J shed 5 bases, and the junction held 13 bases outside the gene matches. Here the CDR3 reads CASSPLGVAGAHEQYF. The CDR3, as DNA: TGCGCCAGCAGCCCTCTGGGGGTAGCGGGGGCCCACGAGCAGTACTTC.

The chain joins TRBV29-1 to TRBJ2-7, with D maybe TRBD2 (6 bases). Germline CDR1 SQVTM, CDR2 ANQGSEA. The V gene lost 5 bases and the J gene lost 3 bases, with 8 bases spanning the gap. The CDR3 has 11 amino acids. CDR3 sequence: CSVRRDYEQYF. The CDR3 coding sequence is TGCAGCGTTCGGCGGGACTACGAGCAGTACTTC.

The chain has TRBV9 and TRBJ2-1; 11 bases line up with TRBD2. Germline V lookup: CDR1 SGDLS, CDR2 YYNGEE. The CDR3 runs 16 residues. The J segment lost 9 bases and the V segment lost 4 bases, leaving 12 bases of the junction unmatched. DNA of the CDR3: TGTGCCAGCAGCCGAATTAGCGGGGGGGCACTCGGTGAGCAGTTCTTC. Encoded protein: CASSRISGGALGEQFF.

The V and J genes are TRBV19 and TRBJ2-1; weak D call: TRBD2 (5 bases). The CDR3 has 15 amino acids. Trimming cost V 4 bases and J 4 bases, with 14 bases left between them. Germline V gives CDR1 LNHDA, CDR2 SQIVND (reference sequence). CDR3 nucleotide sequence: TGTGCCAGTAGTACAGGTGGTAGAGGGTACAATGAGCAGTTCTTC. It codes for CASSTGGRGYNEQFF.

This clone came up once. CDR3: CASSINMASYEQYF. As DNA, the CDR3 is TGTGCCAGTAGTATAAATATGGCTTCCTACGAGCAGTACTTC. V and J are TRBV19 and TRBJ2-7; no clear D gene. CDR1 is LNHDA, CDR2 SQIVND, per germline (reference sequence). The CDR3 contains 14 residues. The V end lost 2 bases, the J end lost 1 base, and 9 bases lay between the germline ends.

This rearrangement joins TRBV19 to TRBJ1-3; weak D call: TRBD1 (6 bases). In germline, CDR1 is LNHDA, CDR2 SQIVND (reference sequence). This CDR3 is 15 amino acids long. Trimming stripped 4 bases from V and 0 bases from J, with 10 bases between. This CDR3 reads CASSRQVSSGNTIYF. The CDR3 DNA sequence: TGTGCCAGTAGTAGACAGGTCAGCTCTGGAAACACCATATATTTT.

This chain links TRBV7-9 with TRBJ2-7; 10 bases agree with TRBD2. CDR1 SEHNR and CDR2 FQNEAQ come from the germline V gene (reference sequence). The CDR3 is 17 residues long. Germline trimming cut 0 bases from V and 1 base from J; bases unmatched to any gene: 6. The CDR3 DNA is TGTGCCAGCAGCTTAGCGGGTAGCGGGGGGCTTTCCTACGAGCAGTACTTC. Its protein product is CASSLAGSGGLSYEQYF.